The clone carrying this T cell receptor beta chain was counted ten times or more. The antigen is undetermined. The data derive from a study of read filtering for tumor transcriptome and immune sequencing. Study summary: By R-ISS, stages I, II and III held approximately 8, 16 and 7 patients. Overall study findings and caveats: The CD138-negative fraction was mixed bone marrow immune cells, not pure T cells. Around 84% of IR-seq clonotypes had one read, totaling about 3.3% of reads; RNA-seq: 74.6% and 44.6%.

The CDR3 has 14 residues. CDR1 SGHDT and CDR2 YYEEEE come from the germline V gene. The V and J ends lost 4 bases and 2 bases respectively, with 13 bases between them. This library used roughly 0.4 ug RNA and molecular barcoded adaptors spanning alpha/delta and beta/gamma chains. A single record per CDR3 protein comes from TCRdb applying MiXCR to the reads. Among about 39,000 distinct CDR3 sequences listed, roughly an eighth were seen once. The rearrangement uses TRBV5-6 and TRBJ2-7; TRBD1 or TRBD2 may be the D gene (6 bases each). This sequence was found in a donor over 35 with multiple myeloma. The sequenced material came from a population of CD138-negative cells sorted from bone marrow. CDR3 sequence reads: CASSLVGGAYEQYF. CDR3 bases: TGTGCCAGCAGCCTGGTGGGGGGCGCCTACGAGCAGTACTTC.